The present T cell receptor beta chain was sequenced within a study of T cell responses to AZD1222 COVID-19 vaccine. Overall study: Pooled samples include second doses given at about 4 or 12 weeks.

Assay used: immunoSEQ multiplex PCR; TCRdb lists only in-frame clones, some missing. The repertoire holds approximately 60,000 clones, 65% to 90% seen once, with approximately 20% in the top ten. J lost 7 bases, V lost 0 bases, and 5 bases had no gene match. The CDR3 spans 16 residues. The germline V gene encodes CDR1 KGHSH and CDR2 LQKENI. As concerns this clone: No antigen is known for it.

Whole-study results and caveats: Variant regions that are unmutated are reportedly the target of nearly half of spike-specific TCRs. Donors were largely white British and mainly female; clonal diversity was possibly underestimated.

This rearrangement joins TRBV18 to TRBJ1-4; 10 bases agree with TRBD1. The sequenced sample was peripheral blood, obtained on day 0 of AZD1222 vaccination. This TCR was recovered from an adult in good health. The CDR3 nucleotides are TGTGCCAGCTCACCACCGGGAGGGGACAGGGGTGAAAAACTGTTTTTT. Translation gives CASSPPGGDRGEKLFF.